This T cell receptor beta chain was captured by sequencing in a study of cytomegalovirus exposure and HLA in healthy donors. Amplification used 60 Vbeta primers and 13 Jbeta primers. Data came from immunoSEQ multiplex PCR; TCRdb stores just in-frame clones and leaves some out. This table holds around 64,000 clones, less than 85% found once. Trimming pared 6 bases from V and 3 bases from J, leaving 11 bases between. Germline V gene sequence: CDR1 MDHEN, CDR2 SYDVKM. The CDR3 runs 13 residues. This clone was found a few times. The sample was PBMCs. The clonotype comes from a man aged 30 to 45 in good health and CMV-seropositive. V and J are TRBV28 and TRBJ1-2, with D perhaps matching TRBD1 (6 bases). The chain's CDR3 is CASSFDRYYGYTF. In DNA form, the CDR3 reads TGTGCCAGCAGCTTCGACAGGTACTATGGCTACACCTTC.